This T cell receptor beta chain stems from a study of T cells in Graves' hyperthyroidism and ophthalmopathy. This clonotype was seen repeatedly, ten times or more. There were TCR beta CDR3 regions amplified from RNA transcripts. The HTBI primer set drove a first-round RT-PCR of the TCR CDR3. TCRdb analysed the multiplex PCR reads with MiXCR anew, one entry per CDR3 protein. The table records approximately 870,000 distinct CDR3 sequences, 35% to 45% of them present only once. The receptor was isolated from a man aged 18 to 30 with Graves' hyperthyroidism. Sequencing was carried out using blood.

CDR3 DNA: TGTGCCAGCAGCAGTCCTCAGGGCGGAAACACCATATATTTT. Encoded protein: CASSSPQGGNTIYF. This sequence joins TRBV7-2 and TRBJ1-3; D is possibly TRBD1 (5 bases). Deletions cut 5 bases from V and 4 bases from J, with 12 bases between. The CDR3 totals 14 residues. Germline V gives CDR1 SGHTA, CDR2 FQGNSA.